What follows are 20 T cell receptor beta chains derived from one specimen sequenced in a study of blood T cell repertoires in COVID-19. TCRdb keeps only in-frame clones here, not all; method: immunoSEQ multiplex PCR. The sample holds about 180,000 clones, around 80% seen once. Sequencing was done on a sample of PBMCs or T cells enriched from blood (not recorded which). The receptors come from a man aged 60 to 75 who had been exposed to COVID-19.

The rearrangement uses TRBV2 and TRBJ2-3; 10 positions agree with TRBD1. The CDR3 runs to 14 residues. V lost 3 bases, J lost 4 bases, and 1 base stayed unmatched. Germline CDR1 and CDR2: SNHLY and FYNNEI. This CDR3 is CASSEGTGADTQYF. The CDR3 DNA reads as TGTGCCAGCAGTGAGGGGACAGGGGCAGATACGCAGTATTTT.

The chain recombines TRBV5-5 with TRBJ2-3; a weak D match, TRBD2 (5 bases). From germline, CDR1 is SGHKS and CDR2 YYEKEE (reference sequence). The CDR3 loop spans 14 amino acids. Trimming removed 3 bases from V and 4 bases from J, with 12 bases in between. The CDR3 sequence: CASSSPGGPDTQYF. CDR3 bases: TGTGCCAGCAGCTCCCCGGGCGGGCCAGATACGCAGTATTTT.

This clone has at least ten counts. V gene TRBV7-9 combines with J gene TRBJ2-3; D unresolved. The V and J ends lost 3 bases and 2 bases respectively, with 9 bases between them. The CDR3 length is 14 residues. The germline V gene encodes CDR1 SEHNR and CDR2 FQNEAQ (reference sequence). DNA of the CDR3: TGTGCCAGCAGCTTGGTCCAGTCCACAGATACGCAGTATTTT. Residues: CASSLVQSTDTQYF.

The V and J genes are TRBV6-2 or TRBV6-3 and TRBJ2-5, with D uncertain. Trimming left V 2 bases short and J 7 bases short, with 14 bases between. This CDR3 is built from 14 residues. Looked up from germline, CDR1 is MNHEY and CDR2 is SVGEGT. Written as DNA, the CDR3 is TGTGCCAGCAGTTACGGGCCGGTCGTTGGGACCCAGTACTTC. Its protein is CASSYGPVVGTQYF.

A few counts support this clone. The chain links TRBV29-1 to TRBJ2-5; no definite D call. Deletions cut 0 bases from V and 13 bases from J, with 3 bases between. Germline V lookup: CDR1 SQVTM, CDR2 ANQGSEA. The CDR3 is made up of 8 amino acids. The CDR3 DNA sequence: TGCAGCGTTGAAGACGGGTACTTC. Protein: CSVEDGYF.

The CDR3 loop is CASSAQGGSYNEQFF. The CDR3, as DNA: TGTGCCAGCAGCGCACAGGGGGGATCCTACAATGAGCAGTTCTTC. This rearrangement joins TRBV5-4 to TRBJ2-1; 8 bases align to TRBD1. The trim removed 4 bases at V and 1 base at J, leaving 4 bases unmatched. Germline CDR1 reads SGHNT; CDR2 reads YYREEE (reference sequence). CDR3 length: 15 amino acids.

J is TRBJ2-1 and V is TRBV27; TRBD2 agrees at 13 bases. J lost 4 bases, V lost 6 bases, and 6 bases had no gene match. CDR1 and CDR2 from the germline V gene are MNHEY and SMNVEV (reference sequence). This CDR3 region has 16 residues. The CDR3 DNA follows: TGTGCCAGCAGGCGGACTAGCGGGAGTGTTTACAATGAGCAGTTCTTC. Protein sequence: CASRRTSGSVYNEQFF.

The chain joins TRBV12-3 or TRBV12-4 to TRBJ1-2; tentatively, D is TRBD1 (5 bases). The CDR3 has 11 residues. The V gene lost 9 bases and the J gene lost 5 bases, with 10 bases spanning the gap. As DNA, the CDR3 is TGTGCCAGTGGGGGGGGTTATGGCTACACCTTC. Its translation: CASGGGYGYTF.

The chain combines TRBV7-8 with TRBJ2-3; D is possibly TRBD1 (5 bases). Trimming shortened V by 4 bases and J by 5 bases, and 10 bases separated the two germline ends. CDR3 length: 13 residues. Germline-derived CDR1 and CDR2 are SGHVS and FQNEAQ. The CDR3 DNA sequence: TGTGCCAGCAGCTGGCAGGGAATAGATACGCAGTATTTT. It translates to CASSWQGIDTQYF.

V gene TRBV5-8 combines with J gene TRBJ2-3; the D is unclear. Trimming pared 1 base from V and 8 bases from J, leaving 5 bases between. This CDR3 spans 11 amino acids. Per germline, CDR1 SGHTS and CDR2 YDEGEE. CDR3 protein: CASSLTRTQYF. The DNA of the CDR3 is TGTGCCAGCAGCTTGACGCGTACGCAGTATTTT. The entire variable domain, with the rest obtained from reference TRBV5-8 and TRBJ2-3, is as follows: EAGVTQSPTHLIKTRGQQATLRCSPISGHTSVYWYQQALGLGLQFLLWYDEGEERNRGNFPPRFSGRQFPNYSSELNVNALELEDSALYLCASSLTRTQYFGPGTRLTVL.

V is TRBV5-4 and J is TRBJ2-1; 7 bases line up with TRBD2. The J segment lost 5 bases and the V segment lost 4 bases, leaving 15 bases of the junction unmatched. The CDR3 extends over 17 amino acids. CDR1 is SGHNT, CDR2 YYREEE, per germline (reference sequence). CDR3 nucleotide sequence: TGTGCCAGCAGCCCTCCCGGGAGGATGGGGGTAGACAATGAGCAGTTCTTC. Translated, it gives CASSPPGRMGVDNEQFF.

J is TRBJ2-1 and V is TRBV10-2; D gene uncertain. This CDR3 is built from 16 residues. Germline V gene sequence: CDR1 WSHSY, CDR2 SAAADI. V lost 6 bases and J 0 bases, leaving 15 bases between the germline ends. In DNA, the CDR3 is TGCGCCAGCAGCTGGTCTAGTTTGGGCTCCTACAATGAGCAGTTCTTC. Amino acid sequence: CASSWSSLGSYNEQFF.

The chain uses TRBV7-2 and TRBJ2-1; D gene ambiguous. The CDR3 consists of 11 residues. Germline CDR1 and CDR2: SGHTA and FQGNSA. V shed 5 bases and J shed 7 bases, with 6 bases lying between them. The CDR3 DNA is TGTGCCAGCAGCCCCGGGAATGAGCAGTTCTTC. It specifies CASSPGNEQFF. Complete variable domain (other parts from reference TRBV7-2 and TRBJ2-1): GAGVSQSPSNKVTEKGKDVELRCDPISGHTALYWYRQSLGQGLEFLIYFQGNSAPDKSGLPSDRFSAERTGGSVSTLTIQRTQQEDSAVYLCASSPGNEQFFGPGTRLTVL.

This chain links TRBV28 with TRBJ1-1; no clear D gene. V lost 6 bases and J 6 bases, leaving 14 bases between the germline ends. Germline V gene data show CDR1 as MDHEN and CDR2 as SYDVKM. CDR3 length: 13 amino acids. The CDR3 DNA follows: TGTGCCAGCAGCCCCCCCCCGGGGTCTGAAGCTTTCTTT. Amino acids: CASSPPPGSEAFF. Combining the CDR3 with reference TRBV28 and TRBJ1-1 gives the whole variable domain DVKVTQSSRYLVKRTGEKVFLECVQDMDHENMFWYRQDPGLGLRLIYFSYDVKMKEKGDIPEGYSVSREKKERFSLILESASTNQTSMYLCASSPPPGSEAFFGQGTRLTVV.

As DNA, the CDR3 is TGTGCCAGCAGCCCGCTTCCGGCGGGACTAGCGGGAGGTTACAATGAGCAGTTCTTC. This gives the protein CASSPLPAGLAGGYNEQFF. This rearrangement joins TRBV3-1 (or the pseudogene TRBV3-2) to TRBJ2-1; 15 bases are a match to TRBD2. Germline lookup yields CDR1 LGHDT and CDR2 YNNKEL (reference sequence). Trimming removed 4 bases from V and 4 bases from J; junction bases left unmatched: 11. The CDR3 runs 19 residues.

In DNA, the CDR3 is TGTGCCAGCAGCTTAGCGCACGGGACTAGCGCTCAGTACGAGCAGTACTTC. Its protein product is CASSLAHGTSAQYEQYF. The chain is built from TRBV7-9 and TRBJ2-7, with 10 nucleotides matching TRBD2. The germline V gene has CDR1 SEHNR and CDR2 FQNEAQ (reference sequence). This CDR3 region has 17 residues. The V segment lost 0 bases and the J segment 4 bases; nucleotides outside the gene matches: 9.

CDR3 loop: CSVGGSAATEAFF. CDR3 DNA: TGCAGCGTTGGAGGTTCGGCAGCAACTGAAGCTTTCTTT. V gene TRBV29-1 combines with J gene TRBJ1-1; no firm D call. Germline V lookup: CDR1 SQVTM, CDR2 ANQGSEA. Trimming left V 4 bases short and J 5 bases short, with 14 bases between. The CDR3 spans 13 residues.

CDR3 sequence (DNA): TGTGCCAGCAGCCAGGGAATAGAGCACGGGGTGTACGAGCAGTACTTC. Protein: CASSQGIEHGVYEQYF. The chain couples TRBV14 to TRBJ2-7; a possible D gene is TRBD2 (5 bases). This CDR3 spans 16 amino acids. V was clipped by 3 bases and J by 4 bases, with 19 bases between them. The V gene's germline CDR1 is SGHDN and CDR2 FVKESK.

This rearrangement joins TRBV19 to TRBJ2-2; TRBD1 aligns across 8 bases. V shed 5 bases and J 1 base; nucleotides not matched to a gene: 18. In germline, CDR1 is LNHDA, CDR2 SQIVND (reference sequence). The CDR3 loop spans 20 amino acids. CDR3 coding DNA: TGTGCCAGTAGTCCAAGACCCCCGGGACAGGCGACTCGGAACACCGGGGAGCTGTTTTTT. Its translation is CASSPRPPGQATRNTGELFF. The full variable domain, in which reference TRBV19 and TRBJ2-2 provide the parts outside the CDR3, is DGGITQSPKYLFRKEGQNVTLSCEQNLNHDAMYWYRQDPGQGLRLIYYSQIVNDFQKGDIAEGYSVSREKKESFPLTVTSAQKNPTAFYLCASSPRPPGQATRNTGELFFGEGSRLTVL.

This clone was seen a few times. V and J are TRBV2 and TRBJ1-1; TRBD1 might be the D (5 bases). V lost 7 bases and J 0 bases, leaving 9 bases between the germline ends. The CDR3 extends over 13 amino acids. Germline CDR1 is SNHLY and CDR2 is FYNNEI. The CDR3 reads CASNTRVNTEAFF. CDR3 DNA: TGTGCCAGCAATACCAGGGTGAACACTGAAGCTTTCTTT.